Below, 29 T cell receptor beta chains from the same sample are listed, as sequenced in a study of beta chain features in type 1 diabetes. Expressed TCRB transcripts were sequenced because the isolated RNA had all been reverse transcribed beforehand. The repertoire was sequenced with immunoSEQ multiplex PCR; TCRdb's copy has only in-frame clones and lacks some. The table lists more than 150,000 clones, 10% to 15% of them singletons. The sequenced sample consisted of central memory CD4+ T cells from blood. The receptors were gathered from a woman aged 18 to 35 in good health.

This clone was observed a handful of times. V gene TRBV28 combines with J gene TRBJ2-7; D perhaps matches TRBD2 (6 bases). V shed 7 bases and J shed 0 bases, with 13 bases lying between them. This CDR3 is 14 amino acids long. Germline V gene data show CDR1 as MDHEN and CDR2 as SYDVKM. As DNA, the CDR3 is TGTGCCAGCACCGGGGACGGGAGCTCCTACGAGCAGTACTTC. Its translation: CASTGDGSSYEQYF.

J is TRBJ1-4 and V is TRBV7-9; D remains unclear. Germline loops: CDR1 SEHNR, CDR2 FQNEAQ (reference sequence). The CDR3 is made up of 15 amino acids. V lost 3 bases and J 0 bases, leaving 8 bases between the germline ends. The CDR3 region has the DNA TGTGCCAGCAGCTTCCGGGAGCCAACTAATGAAAAACTGTTTTTT. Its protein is CASSFREPTNEKLFF.

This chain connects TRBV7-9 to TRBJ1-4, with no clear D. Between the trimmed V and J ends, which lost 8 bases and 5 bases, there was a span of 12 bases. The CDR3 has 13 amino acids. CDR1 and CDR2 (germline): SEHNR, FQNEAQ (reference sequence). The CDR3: CASSVSGNEKLFF. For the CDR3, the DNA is TGTGCCAGCTCGGTGAGCGGGAATGAAAAACTGTTTTTT.

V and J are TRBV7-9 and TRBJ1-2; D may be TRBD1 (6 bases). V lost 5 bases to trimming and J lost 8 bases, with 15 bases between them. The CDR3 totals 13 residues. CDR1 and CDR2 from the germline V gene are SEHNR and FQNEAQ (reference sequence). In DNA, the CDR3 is TGTGCCAGCAGCGTCGGACAGTTCTTGGGCTACACCTTC. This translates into CASSVGQFLGYTF.

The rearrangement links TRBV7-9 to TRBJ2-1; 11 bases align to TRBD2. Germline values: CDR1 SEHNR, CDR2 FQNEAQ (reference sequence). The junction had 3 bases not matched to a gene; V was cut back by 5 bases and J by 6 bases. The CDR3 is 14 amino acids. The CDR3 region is CASSAGTSGNEQFF. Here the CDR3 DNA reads TGTGCCAGCAGCGCCGGGACTAGCGGCAATGAGCAGTTCTTC.

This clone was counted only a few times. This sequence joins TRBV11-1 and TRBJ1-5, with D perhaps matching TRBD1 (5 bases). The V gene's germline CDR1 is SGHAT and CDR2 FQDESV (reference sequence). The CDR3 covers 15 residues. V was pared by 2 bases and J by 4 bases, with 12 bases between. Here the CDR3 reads CASSLPDNDNQPQHF. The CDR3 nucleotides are TGTGCCAGCAGCTTACCGGACAATGATAATCAGCCCCAGCATTTT. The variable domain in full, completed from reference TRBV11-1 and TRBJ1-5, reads EAEVAQSPRYKITEKSQAVAFWCDPISGHATLYWYRQILGQGPELLVQFQDESVVDDSQLPKDRFSAERLKGVDSTLKIQPAELGDSAMYLCASSLPDNDNQPQHFGDGTRLSIL.

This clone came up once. CDR3 sequence reads: CATRGTGFSQYF. The CDR3 bases are TGTGCCACCAGAGGGACAGGATTTTCCCAGTACTTC. The genes are TRBV15 and TRBJ2-5; 8 bases align to TRBD1. The CDR3 extends over 12 amino acids. Per the germline V gene, CDR1 is LNHNV and CDR2 is YYDKDF (reference sequence). V shed 6 bases and J 9 bases; nucleotides not matched to a gene: 6.

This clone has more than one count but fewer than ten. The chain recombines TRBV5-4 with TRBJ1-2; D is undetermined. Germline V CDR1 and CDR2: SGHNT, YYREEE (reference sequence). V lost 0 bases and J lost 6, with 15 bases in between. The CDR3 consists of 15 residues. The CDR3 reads CASSLVGSTHNGYTF. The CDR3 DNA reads TGTGCCAGCAGCTTGGTCGGTTCAACTCATAATGGCTACACCTTC.

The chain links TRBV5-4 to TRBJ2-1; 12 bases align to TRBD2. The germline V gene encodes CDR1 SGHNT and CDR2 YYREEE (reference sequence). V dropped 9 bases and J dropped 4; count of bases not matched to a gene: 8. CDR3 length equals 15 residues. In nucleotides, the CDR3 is TGTGCCACTGAGACTAGCGGGAGTTCTTACAATGAGCAGTTCTTC. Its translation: CATETSGSSYNEQFF.

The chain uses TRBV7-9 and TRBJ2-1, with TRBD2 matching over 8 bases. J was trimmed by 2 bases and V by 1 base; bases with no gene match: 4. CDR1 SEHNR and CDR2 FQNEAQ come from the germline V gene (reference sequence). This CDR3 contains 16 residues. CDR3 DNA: TGTGCCAGCAGCTTAGATCCAGCGGGAGCCTACAATGAGCAGTTCTTC. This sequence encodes CASSLDPAGAYNEQFF.

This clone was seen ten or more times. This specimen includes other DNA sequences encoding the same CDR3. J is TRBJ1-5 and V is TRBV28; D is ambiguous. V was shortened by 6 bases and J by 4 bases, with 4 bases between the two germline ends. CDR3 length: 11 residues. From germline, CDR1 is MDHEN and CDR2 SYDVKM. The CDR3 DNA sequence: TGTGCCAGCAGCAGAAATCAGCCCCAGCATTTT. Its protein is CASSRNQPQHF.

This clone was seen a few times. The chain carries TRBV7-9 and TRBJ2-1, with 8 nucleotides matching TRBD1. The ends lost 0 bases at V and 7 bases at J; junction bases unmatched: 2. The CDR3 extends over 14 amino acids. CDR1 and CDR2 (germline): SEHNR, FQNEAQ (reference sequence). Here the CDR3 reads CASSLARQGNEQFF. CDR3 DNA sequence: TGTGCCAGCAGCTTAGCGCGACAGGGGAATGAGCAGTTCTTC. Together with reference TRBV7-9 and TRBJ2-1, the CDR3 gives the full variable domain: DTGVSQNPRHKITKRGQNVTFRCDPISEHNRLYWYRQTLGQGPEFLTYFQNEAQLEKSRLLSDRFSAERPKGSFSTLEIQRTEQGDSAMYLCASSLARQGNEQFFGPGTRLTVL.

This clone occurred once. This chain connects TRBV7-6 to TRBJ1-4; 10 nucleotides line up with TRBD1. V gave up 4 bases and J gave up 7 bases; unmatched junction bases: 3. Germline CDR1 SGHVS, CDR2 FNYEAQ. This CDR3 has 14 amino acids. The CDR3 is CASSSGTGVEKLFF. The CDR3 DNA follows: TGTGCCAGCAGCTCCGGGACAGGGGTTGAAAAACTGTTTTTT.

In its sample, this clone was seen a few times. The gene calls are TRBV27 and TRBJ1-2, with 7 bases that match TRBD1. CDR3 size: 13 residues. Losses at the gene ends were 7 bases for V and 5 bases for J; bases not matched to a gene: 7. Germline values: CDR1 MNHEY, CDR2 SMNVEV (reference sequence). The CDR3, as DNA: TGTGCCAGCACAGGGGGAAATGAGTATGGCTACACCTTC. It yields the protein CASTGGNEYGYTF.

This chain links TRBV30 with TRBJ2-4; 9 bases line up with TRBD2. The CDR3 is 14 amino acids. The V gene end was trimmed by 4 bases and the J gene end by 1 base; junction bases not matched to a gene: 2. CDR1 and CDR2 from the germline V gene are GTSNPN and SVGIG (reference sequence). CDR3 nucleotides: TGTGCCTGGACGGCGGGAGGGGCCAAAAACATTCAGTACTTC. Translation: CAWTAGGAKNIQYF.

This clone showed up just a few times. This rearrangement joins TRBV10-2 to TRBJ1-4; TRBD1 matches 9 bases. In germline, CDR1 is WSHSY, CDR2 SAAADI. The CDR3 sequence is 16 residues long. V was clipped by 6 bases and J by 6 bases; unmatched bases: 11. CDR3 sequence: CASRAGTGTPYEKLFF. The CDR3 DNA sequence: TGCGCCAGCAGGGCCGGGACAGGGACTCCTTATGAAAAACTGTTTTTT.

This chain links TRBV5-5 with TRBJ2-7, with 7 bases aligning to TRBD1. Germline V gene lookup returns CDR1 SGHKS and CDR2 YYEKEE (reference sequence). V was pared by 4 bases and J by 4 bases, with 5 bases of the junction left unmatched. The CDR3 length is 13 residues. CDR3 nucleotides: TGTGCCAGCAGCCTGGGACAGAGGTACGAGCAGTACTTC. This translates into CASSLGQRYEQYF.

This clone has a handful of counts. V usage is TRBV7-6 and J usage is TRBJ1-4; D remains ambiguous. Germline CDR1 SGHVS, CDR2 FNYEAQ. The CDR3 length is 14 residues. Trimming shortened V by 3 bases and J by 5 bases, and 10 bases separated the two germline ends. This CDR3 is CASSFNRGNEKLFF. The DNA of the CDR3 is TGTGCCAGCAGCTTCAACAGAGGGAATGAAAAACTGTTTTTT.

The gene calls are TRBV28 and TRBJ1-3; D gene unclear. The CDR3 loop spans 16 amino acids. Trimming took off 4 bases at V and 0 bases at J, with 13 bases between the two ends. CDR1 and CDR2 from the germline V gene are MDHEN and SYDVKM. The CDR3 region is CASSSPTRSSGNTIYF. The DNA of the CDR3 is TGTGCCAGCAGTTCACCCACGAGATCCTCTGGAAACACCATATATTTT.

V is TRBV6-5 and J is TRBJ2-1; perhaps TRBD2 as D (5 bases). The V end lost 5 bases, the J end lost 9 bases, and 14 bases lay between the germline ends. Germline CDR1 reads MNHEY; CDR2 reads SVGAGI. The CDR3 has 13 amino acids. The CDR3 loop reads CASSPGISVEQFF. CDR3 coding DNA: TGTGCCAGCAGTCCCGGGATTTCCGTTGAGCAGTTCTTC.

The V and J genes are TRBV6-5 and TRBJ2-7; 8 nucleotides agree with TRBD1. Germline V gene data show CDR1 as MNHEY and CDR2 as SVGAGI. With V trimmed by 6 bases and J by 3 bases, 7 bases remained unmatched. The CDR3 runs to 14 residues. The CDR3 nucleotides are TGTGCCAGCAGAGTGGGACAGGCCGTCTACGAGCAGTACTTC. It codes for CASRVGQAVYEQYF.

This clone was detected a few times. This chain's CDR3 is CASSQGGLPVYNEQFF. The CDR3 region has the DNA TGTGCCAGCAGCCAAGGGGGACTCCCCGTTTACAATGAGCAGTTCTTC. This chain connects TRBV14 to TRBJ2-1, with D possibly matching TRBD2 (6 bases). The length of the CDR3 is 16 residues. V was clipped by 1 base and J by 4 bases, with 14 bases between them. Germline loops: CDR1 SGHDN, CDR2 FVKESK.

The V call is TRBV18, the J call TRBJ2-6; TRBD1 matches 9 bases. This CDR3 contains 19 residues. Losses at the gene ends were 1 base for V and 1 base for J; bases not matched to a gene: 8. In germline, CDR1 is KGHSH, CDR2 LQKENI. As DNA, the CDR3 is TGTGCCAGCTCACCACGGGACAGGGTCGATGGTTCTGGGGCCAACGTCCTGACTTTC. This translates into CASSPRDRVDGSGANVLTF.

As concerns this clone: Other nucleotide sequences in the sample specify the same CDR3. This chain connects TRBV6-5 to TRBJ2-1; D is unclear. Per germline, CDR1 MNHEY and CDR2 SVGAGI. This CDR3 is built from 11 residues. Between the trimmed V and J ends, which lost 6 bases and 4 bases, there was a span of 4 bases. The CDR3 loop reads CASSLYNEQFF. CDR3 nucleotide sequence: TGTGCCAGCAGCCTTTACAATGAGCAGTTCTTC.

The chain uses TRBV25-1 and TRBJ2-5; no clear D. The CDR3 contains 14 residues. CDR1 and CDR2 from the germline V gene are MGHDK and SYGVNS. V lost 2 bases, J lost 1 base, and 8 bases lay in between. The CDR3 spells CASSEIRSQETQYF. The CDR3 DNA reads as TGTGCCAGCAGTGAAATCCGCAGCCAAGAGACCCAGTACTTC.

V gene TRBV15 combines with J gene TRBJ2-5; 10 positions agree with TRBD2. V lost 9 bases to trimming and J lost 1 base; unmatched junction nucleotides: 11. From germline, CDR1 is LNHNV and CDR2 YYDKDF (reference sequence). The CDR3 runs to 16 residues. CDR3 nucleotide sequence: TGTGCCACGGAGCGGGGGACTAGCGCGATCCAAGAGACCCAGTACTTC. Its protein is CATERGTSAIQETQYF.

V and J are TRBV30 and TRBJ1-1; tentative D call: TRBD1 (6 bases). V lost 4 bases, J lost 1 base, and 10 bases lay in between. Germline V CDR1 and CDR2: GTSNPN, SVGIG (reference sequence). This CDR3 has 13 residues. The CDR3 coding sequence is TGTGCCTGGATACGAGGGGGGAACACTGAAGCTTTCTTT. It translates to CAWIRGGNTEAFF.

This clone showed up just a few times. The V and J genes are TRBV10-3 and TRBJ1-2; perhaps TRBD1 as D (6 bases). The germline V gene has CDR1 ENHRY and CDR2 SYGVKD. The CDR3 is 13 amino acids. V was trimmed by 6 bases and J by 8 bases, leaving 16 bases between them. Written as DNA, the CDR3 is TGTGCCATCAGCCAAACAGGGATTGAGGGCTACACCTTC. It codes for CAISQTGIEGYTF.

The CDR3 sequence is CASADLGISYEQYF. CDR3 sequence (DNA): TGCGCCAGCGCCGATTTGGGCATCTCCTACGAGCAGTACTTC. The chain is built from TRBV5-1 and TRBJ2-7, with no clear D. Germline V gene data show CDR1 as SGHRS and CDR2 as YFSETQ. The CDR3 consists of 14 residues. V was trimmed by 7 bases and J by 0 bases, leaving 14 bases between them. Full variable domain (outside the CDR3, taken from reference TRBV5-1 and TRBJ2-7): KAGVTQTPRYLIKTRGQQVTLSCSPISGHRSVSWYQQTPGQGLQFLFEYFSETQRNKGNFPGRFSGRQFSNSRSEMNVSTLELGDSALYLCASADLGISYEQYFGPGTRLTVT.